This entry is about one T cell receptor (beta chain). Its antigen is not identified. This specimen comes from a study of T cell repertoires in cytomegalovirus infection. Across the study: Recently identified HLA-C-restricted CMV epitopes and well-studied HLA-B-restricted CMV epitopes were used by the study. Both a matching HLA type and CMV infection were indicated by public TCR beta signatures.

Study results and caveats: HLA-C-restricted CMV clonotypes gave the most frequent clonotype in two of eight donors.

TCRdb independently ran MiXCR on the reads; one entry per CDR3 protein. The sample holds about 270,000 distinct CDR3 sequences, 22% seen once. Material: cultured PBMCs, obtained from culture after CMV antigen stimulation. The sequence was collected from a human donor in good health (CMV status not recorded). Some clones in this sample may be carry-over from other donors' samples.

DNA for the CDR3: TGTGCCAGCTCACCAAGACATAGAGGGCCGAACACCGGGGAGCTGTTTTTT. Encoded protein: CASSPRHRGPNTGELFF. The chain is built from TRBV18 and TRBJ2-2; tentatively, D is TRBD2 (5 bases). The length of the CDR3 is 17 residues. CDR1 is KGHSH and CDR2 is LQKENI in the germline V gene. With 2 bases removed from V and 0 bases from J, the gap between germline ends came to 13 bases. The variable domain in full, with the rest retrieved from reference TRBV18 and TRBJ2-2, is NAGVMQNPRHLVRRRGQEARLRCSPMKGHSHVYWYRQLPEEGLKFMVYLQKENIIDESGMPKERFSAEFPKEGPSILRIQQVVRGDSAAYFCASSPRHRGPNTGELFFGEGSRLTVL.